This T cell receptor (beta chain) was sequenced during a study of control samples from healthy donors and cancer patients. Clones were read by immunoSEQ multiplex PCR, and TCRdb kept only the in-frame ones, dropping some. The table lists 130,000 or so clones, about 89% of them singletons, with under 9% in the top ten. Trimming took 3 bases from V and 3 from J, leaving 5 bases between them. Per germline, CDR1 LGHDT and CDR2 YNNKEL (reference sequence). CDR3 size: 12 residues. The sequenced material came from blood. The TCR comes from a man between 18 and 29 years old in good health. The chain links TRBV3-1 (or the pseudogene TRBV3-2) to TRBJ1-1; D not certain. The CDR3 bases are TGTGCCAGCAGCCAGGGTTACACTGAAGCTTTCTTT. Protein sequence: CASSQGYTEAFF.